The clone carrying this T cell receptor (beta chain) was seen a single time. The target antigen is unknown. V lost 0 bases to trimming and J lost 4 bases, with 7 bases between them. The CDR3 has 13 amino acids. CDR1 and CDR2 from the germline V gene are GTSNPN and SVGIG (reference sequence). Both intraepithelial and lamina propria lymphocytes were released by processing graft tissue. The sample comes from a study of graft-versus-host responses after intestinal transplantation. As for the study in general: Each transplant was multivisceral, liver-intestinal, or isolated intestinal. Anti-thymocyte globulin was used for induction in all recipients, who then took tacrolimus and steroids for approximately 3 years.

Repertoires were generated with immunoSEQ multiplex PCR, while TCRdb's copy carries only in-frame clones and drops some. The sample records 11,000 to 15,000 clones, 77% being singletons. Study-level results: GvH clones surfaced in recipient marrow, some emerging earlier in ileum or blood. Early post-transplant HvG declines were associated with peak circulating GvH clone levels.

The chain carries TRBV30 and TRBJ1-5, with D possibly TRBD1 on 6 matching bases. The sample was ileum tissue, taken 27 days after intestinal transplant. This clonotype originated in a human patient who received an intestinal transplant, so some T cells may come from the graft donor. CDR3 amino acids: CAWSVTGNQPQHF. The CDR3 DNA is TGTGCCTGGAGTGTAACAGGGAATCAGCCCCAGCATTTT.